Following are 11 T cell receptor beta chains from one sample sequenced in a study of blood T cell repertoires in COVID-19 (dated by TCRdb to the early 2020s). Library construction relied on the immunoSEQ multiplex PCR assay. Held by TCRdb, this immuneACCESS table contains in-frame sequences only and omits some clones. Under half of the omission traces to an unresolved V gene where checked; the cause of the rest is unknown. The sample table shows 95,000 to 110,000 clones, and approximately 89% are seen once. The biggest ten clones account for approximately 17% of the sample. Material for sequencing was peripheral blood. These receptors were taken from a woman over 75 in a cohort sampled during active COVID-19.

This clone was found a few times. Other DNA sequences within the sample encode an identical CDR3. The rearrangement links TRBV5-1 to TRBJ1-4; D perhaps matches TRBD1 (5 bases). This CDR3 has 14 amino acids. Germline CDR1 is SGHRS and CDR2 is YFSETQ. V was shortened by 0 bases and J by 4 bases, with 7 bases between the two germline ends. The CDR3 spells CASSLGQNNEKLFF. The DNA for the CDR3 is TGCGCCAGCAGCTTGGGACAGAATAATGAAAAACTGTTTTTT.

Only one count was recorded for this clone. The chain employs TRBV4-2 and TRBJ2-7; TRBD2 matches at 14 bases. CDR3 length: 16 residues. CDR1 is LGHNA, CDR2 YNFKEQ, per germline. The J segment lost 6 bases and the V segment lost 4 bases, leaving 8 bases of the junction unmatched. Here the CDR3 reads CASSPDGLAGGGEQYF. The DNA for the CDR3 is TGTGCCAGCAGCCCGGACGGACTAGCGGGAGGAGGCGAGCAGTACTTC.

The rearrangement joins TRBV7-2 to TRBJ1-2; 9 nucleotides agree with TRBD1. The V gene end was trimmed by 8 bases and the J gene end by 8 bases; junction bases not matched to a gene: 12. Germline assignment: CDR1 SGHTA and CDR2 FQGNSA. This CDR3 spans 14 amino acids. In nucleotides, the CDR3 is TGTGCCAGCTGGCCTCTCGGGACAGGGTTCGGCTACACCTTC. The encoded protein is CASWPLGTGFGYTF.

The DNA of the CDR3 is TGTGCCAGCAGTGGGACAGAAAGCTCCTACGAGCAGTACTTC. Translation gives CASSGTESSYEQYF. The chain couples TRBV28 to TRBJ2-7; 7 positions match TRBD1. Germline lookup yields CDR1 MDHEN and CDR2 SYDVKM. After removal of 5 bases from V and 0 bases from J, the junction contained 4 bases not matched to a gene. The CDR3 is made up of 14 amino acids.

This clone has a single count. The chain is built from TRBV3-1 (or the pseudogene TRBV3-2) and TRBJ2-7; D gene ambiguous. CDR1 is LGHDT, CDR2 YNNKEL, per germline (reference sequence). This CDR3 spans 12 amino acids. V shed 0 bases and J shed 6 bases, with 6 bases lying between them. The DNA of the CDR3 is TGTGCCAGCAGCCAAGACCCTTCCGAGCAGTACTTC. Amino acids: CASSQDPSEQYF.

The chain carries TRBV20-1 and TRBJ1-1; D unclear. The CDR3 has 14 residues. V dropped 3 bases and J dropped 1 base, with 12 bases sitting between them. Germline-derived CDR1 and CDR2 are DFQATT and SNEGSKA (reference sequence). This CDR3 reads CSASSYYGNTEAFF. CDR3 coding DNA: TGCAGTGCTAGTTCCTATTACGGGAACACTGAAGCTTTCTTT.

As DNA, the CDR3 is TGTGCCAGCAGAAAACTAGCGGCTTATATTAATGAGCAGTTCTTC. Its translation: CASRKLAAYINEQFF. This chain links TRBV11-2 with TRBJ2-1; the match to TRBD2 covers 8 bases. The CDR3 is 15 residues long. J was trimmed by 7 bases and V by 6 bases; bases with no gene match: 11. The V gene's germline CDR1 is SGHAT and CDR2 FQNNGV.

The CDR3 reads CASSRGQGTDTQYF. DNA for the CDR3: TGTGCCAGTAGTCGCGGACAGGGGACAGATACGCAGTATTTT. This rearrangement joins TRBV19 to TRBJ2-3, with 9 bases matching TRBD1. J gave up 3 bases and V 5 bases, and 3 bases lay outside the gene matches. The CDR3 length is 14 residues. Germline V gene sequence: CDR1 LNHDA, CDR2 SQIVND (reference sequence).

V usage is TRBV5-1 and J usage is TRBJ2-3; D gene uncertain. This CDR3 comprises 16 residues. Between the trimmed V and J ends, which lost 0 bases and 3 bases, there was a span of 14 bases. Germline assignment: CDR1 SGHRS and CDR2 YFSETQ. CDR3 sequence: CASSLEAGSETDTQYF. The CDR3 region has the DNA TGCGCCAGCAGCTTGGAAGCAGGATCAGAAACAGATACGCAGTATTTT.

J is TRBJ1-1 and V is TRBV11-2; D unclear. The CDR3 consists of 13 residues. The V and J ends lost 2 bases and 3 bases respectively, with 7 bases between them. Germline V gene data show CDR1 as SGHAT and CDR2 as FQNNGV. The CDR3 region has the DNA TGTGCCAGCAGCTTATCCGTTTACACTGAAGCTTTCTTT. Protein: CASSLSVYTEAFF.

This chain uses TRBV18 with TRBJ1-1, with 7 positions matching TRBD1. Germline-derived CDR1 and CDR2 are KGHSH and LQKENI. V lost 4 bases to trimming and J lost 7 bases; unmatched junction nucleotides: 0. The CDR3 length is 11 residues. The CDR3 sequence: CASSHRGEAFF. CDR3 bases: TGTGCCAGCTCACACAGGGGTGAAGCTTTCTTT.